Listed below are T cell receptor beta chains from one sample, sequenced in a study of cytomegalovirus exposure and HLA in healthy donors. Assay used: immunoSEQ multiplex PCR; TCRdb lists only in-frame clones, some missing. Among around 250,000 clones listed, 75% to 85% were seen once. What was sequenced was PBMCs. The receptors originated from a woman in her sixties or seventies in good health and CMV-seropositive. CDR3s include the opening cysteine and the closing phenylalanine or tryptophan. A D gene is named only where the DNA matches it firmly. Part of the rows lack a size; the others show once, few, many or a class for expanded clones.

v_gene: TRBV11-2; d_gene: TRBD2; abundance: -; j_gene: TRBJ2-1; CDR3aa: CASSLAGRGFF; CDR3nt: TGTGCCAGCAGCTTAGCAGGGAGGGGGTTCTTC
v_gene: TRBV9; d_gene: TRBD1; abundance: -; j_gene: TRBJ2-7; CDR3aa: CASSETGGSYEQYF; CDR3nt: TGTGCCAGCAGCGAGACAGGGGGCTCCTACGAGCAGTACTTC
v_gene: TRBV18; d_gene: TRBD1; abundance: -; j_gene: TRBJ2-7; CDR3aa: CASSRGQGVYSSYEQYF; CDR3nt: TGTGCCAGCTCACGTGGACAGGGGGTTTATTCCTCCTACGAGCAGTACTTC
v_gene: TRBV5-1; d_gene: TRBD2; abundance: -; j_gene: TRBJ2-7; CDR3aa: CASSDTPGLAGDEQYF; CDR3nt: TGCGCCAGCAGCGATACCCCAGGACTAGCGGGAGACGAGCAGTACTTC
v_gene: TRBV28; d_gene: -; abundance: -; j_gene: TRBJ1-4; CDR3aa: CASRRGTTREKLFF; CDR3nt: TGTGCCAGCAGGCGAGGGACTACCCGGGAAAAACTGTTTTTT
v_gene: TRBV11-3; d_gene: TRBD2; abundance: -; j_gene: TRBJ2-1; CDR3aa: CASSLETSGHNEQFF; CDR3nt: TGTGCCAGCAGCTTAGAGACTAGCGGGCACAATGAGCAGTTCTTC
v_gene: TRBV23-1; d_gene: -; abundance: -; j_gene: TRBJ1-5; CDR3aa: CASSQSSGGSQPQHF; CDR3nt: TGCGCCAGCAGTCAATCCTCGGGGGGAAGTCAGCCCCAGCATTTT
v_gene: TRBV9; d_gene: TRBD1; abundance: -; j_gene: TRBJ2-5; CDR3aa: CASSGGGQGNQETQYF; CDR3nt: TGTGCCAGCAGCGGAGGGGGACAGGGTAATCAAGAGACCCAGTACTTC
v_gene: TRBV6-1; d_gene: TRBD1; abundance: -; j_gene: TRBJ2-5; CDR3aa: CASSEDRGRGDQYF; CDR3nt: TGTGCCAGCAGTGAAGACAGGGGGCGCGGTGACCAGTACTTC
v_gene: TRBV7-9; d_gene: -; abundance: -; j_gene: TRBJ1-2; CDR3aa: CASSLALQAANYGYTF; CDR3nt: TGTGCCAGCAGCTTAGCGCTTCAAGCCGCTAACTATGGCTACACCTTC
v_gene: TRBV27; d_gene: TRBD1; abundance: -; j_gene: TRBJ2-7; CDR3aa: CAAGGGPAYEQYF; CDR3nt: TGTGCCGCAGGGGGTGGGCCCGCCTACGAGCAGTACTTC
v_gene: TRBV28; d_gene: TRBD1; abundance: -; j_gene: TRBJ2-7; CDR3aa: CASSFSGGKGSYEQYF; CDR3nt: TGTGCCAGCAGTTTTTCAGGGGGCAAAGGATCTTACGAGCAGTACTTC
v_gene: TRBV5-1; d_gene: -; abundance: -; j_gene: TRBJ1-2; CDR3aa: CASSLEKGEGNYGYTF; CDR3nt: TGCGCCAGCAGCTTGGAGAAAGGGGAAGGTAACTATGGCTACACCTTC
v_gene: TRBV29-1; d_gene: -; abundance: once; j_gene: TRBJ2-2; CDR3aa: CSASSGHTGELFF; CDR3nt: TGCAGCGCCTCCAGCGGCCACACCGGGGAGCTGTTTTTT
v_gene: TRBV9; d_gene: TRBD2; abundance: -; j_gene: TRBJ2-1; CDR3aa: CASSVVGTRGGNEQFF; CDR3nt: TGTGCCAGCAGCGTAGTTGGGACTAGAGGAGGAAATGAGCAGTTCTTC
v_gene: TRBV7-9; d_gene: -; abundance: -; j_gene: TRBJ2-5; CDR3aa: CASSLVPGVQETQYF; CDR3nt: TGTGCCAGCAGCTTAGTACCAGGGGTCCAAGAGACCCAGTACTTC
v_gene: TRBV5-1; d_gene: TRBD1; abundance: -; j_gene: TRBJ2-7; CDR3aa: CASSTTGVEQYF; CDR3nt: TGCGCCAGCAGCACGACAGGGGTCGAGCAGTACTTC
v_gene: TRBV29-1; d_gene: -; abundance: -; j_gene: TRBJ1-1; CDR3aa: CSGTGQTNTEAFF; CDR3nt: TGCAGCGGTACCGGACAGACGAACACTGAAGCTTTCTTT
v_gene: TRBV2; d_gene: TRBD1; abundance: -; j_gene: TRBJ1-2; CDR3aa: CASSEAHRGTYGYTF; CDR3nt: TGTGCCAGCAGTGAAGCGCACAGGGGCACCTATGGCTACACCTTC
v_gene: TRBV7-8; d_gene: TRBD2; abundance: -; j_gene: TRBJ2-7; CDR3aa: CASSSSGTTSYEQYF; CDR3nt: TGTGCCAGCAGCTCATCCGGGACTACATCCTACGAGCAGTACTTC